Shown below are 18 T cell receptor beta chains from a single sample sequenced in a study of cytotoxic CD8 clonotypes in ibrutinib-treated CLL. Assay: immunoSEQ multiplex PCR; the TCRdb copy retains only in-frame clones and omits some. The table shows 76,000 or so clones, with 83% occurring only once. This material consisted of PBMCs, taken after 24 months of ibrutinib treatment. These receptors were obtained from a human donor with chronic lymphocytic leukemia.

J is TRBJ2-3 and V is TRBV25-1; no firm D call. Germline-derived CDR1 and CDR2 are MGHDK and SYGVNS. CDR3 length: 15 residues. V was clipped by 1 base and J by 0 bases, with 8 bases between them. DNA for the CDR3: TGTGCCAGCAGTGAATTTTACGCTAGCACAGATACGCAGTATTTT. This translates into CASSEFYASTDTQYF.

As DNA, the CDR3 is TGTGCCAGACCTTCAGCGAACAACAGGACTTTT. The encoded protein is CARPSANNRTF. The rearrangement uses TRBV21-1 and TRBJ1-4; TRBD1 is taken as the D call from the table, unchecked against the DNA. TRBV21-1 counts as a pseudogene. The CDR3 length is 11 residues.

The CDR3 region is CASSLTLRTGPGRDTEAFF. The DNA for the CDR3 is TGCGCCAGCAGCCTAACCCTAAGGACAGGCCCGGGGAGGGACACTGAAGCTTTCTTT. The V call is TRBV4-1, the J call TRBJ1-1; 7 nucleotides line up with TRBD1. The CDR3 loop spans 19 amino acids. With 4 bases clipped from V and 3 bases from J, the junction kept 20 bases outside the gene matches. Germline CDR1 MGHRA, CDR2 YSYEKL.

The V call is TRBV28, the J call TRBJ1-2, with 9 bases identical to TRBD1. CDR3 length equals 15 residues. Germline V gives CDR1 MDHEN, CDR2 SYDVKM. The J segment lost 5 bases and the V segment lost 7 bases, leaving 11 bases of the junction unmatched. The CDR3 DNA follows: TGTGCCAGCATTCTTACAGGGGGCCAGAGATATGGCTACACCTTC. This gives the protein CASILTGGQRYGYTF.

The chain recombines TRBV27 with TRBJ2-7, with D perhaps matching TRBD1 (6 bases). CDR1 MNHEY and CDR2 SMNVEV come from the germline V gene (reference sequence). V dropped 2 bases and J dropped 3 bases, with 17 bases sitting between them. The CDR3 has 16 residues. DNA for the CDR3: TGTGCCAGCAGTTTACGACCCCCAGGACAGAGCTACGAGCAGTACTTC. It encodes CASSLRPPGQSYEQYF.

The chain recombines TRBV9 with TRBJ2-3; the D is unclear. The germline CDR1 and CDR2 sequences are SGDLS and YYNGEE. The germline V and J ends were trimmed by 3 bases and 5 bases, with 13 bases remaining between them. There are 14 residues in the CDR3. CDR3 sequence: CASSATTLGDTQYF. Here the CDR3 DNA reads TGTGCCAGCAGCGCAACCACGTTGGGAGATACGCAGTATTTT. Combining the CDR3 with reference TRBV9 and TRBJ2-3 gives the whole variable domain DSGVTQTPKHLITATGQRVTLRCSPRSGDLSVYWYQQSLDQGLQFLIQYYNGEERAKGNILERFSAQQFPDLHSELNLSSLELGDSALYFCASSATTLGDTQYFGPGTRLTVL.

This clone came up once. V usage is TRBV7-3 and J usage is TRBJ2-3; D possibly corresponds to TRBD1 (5 bases). The CDR3 extends over 15 amino acids. Germline CDR1 reads SGHTA; CDR2 reads FQGTGA. V gave up 1 base and J gave up 4 bases, with 12 bases separating them. The CDR3 here is CASSLRPGFADTQYF. The CDR3 DNA follows: TGTGCCAGCAGCTTAAGGCCAGGGTTTGCAGATACGCAGTATTTT.

The chain employs TRBV27 and TRBJ2-6, with 7 bases matching TRBD1. Losses at the gene ends were 6 bases for V and 0 bases for J; bases not matched to a gene: 5. Germline CDR1 MNHEY, CDR2 SMNVEV (reference sequence). There are 16 residues in the CDR3. CDR3 protein: CASSPGQLSGANVLTF. In nucleotides, the CDR3 is TGTGCCAGCAGCCCGGGACAGCTCTCTGGGGCCAACGTCCTGACTTTC.

The chain couples TRBV2 to TRBJ1-4, with D unresolved. Germline CDR1 and CDR2: SNHLY and FYNNEI. This CDR3 is 14 amino acids long. Trimming removed 6 bases at V and 8 bases at J, with 16 bases between. The DNA of the CDR3 is TGTGCCAGCAGCCAACAGAAGGGTAGGGAAAAACTGTTTTTT. Its protein is CASSQQKGREKLFF.

This clone appeared a few times. This chain links TRBV4-1 with TRBJ2-4; 7 bases line up with TRBD2. There are 17 residues in the CDR3. Germline-derived CDR1 and CDR2 are MGHRA and YSYEKL. The J segment lost 7 bases and the V segment lost 0 bases, leaving 12 bases of the junction unmatched. The CDR3 sequence: CASSQDFLSGGGNIQYF. CDR3 bases: TGCGCCAGCAGCCAAGATTTTCTCTCGGGAGGAGGGAACATTCAGTACTTC.

This chain connects TRBV11-2 to TRBJ2-3; D gene uncertain. The CDR3 has 15 amino acids. Germline V gene data show CDR1 as SGHAT and CDR2 as FQNNGV. The V end was cut by 3 bases, the J end by 1 base, with 11 bases between. The CDR3 nucleotides read TGTGCCAGCAGCTTTTCGGTCAGCGGCACAGATACGCAGTATTTT. Translation gives CASSFSVSGTDTQYF.

CDR3 bases: TGCGCCAGCAGAGGGGCGGGAGAGACCCAGTACTTC. Amino acids: CASRGAGETQYF. V gene TRBV10-2 combines with J gene TRBJ2-5, with D perhaps matching TRBD1 or TRBD2 (5 bases each). The germline gives CDR1 WSHSY, CDR2 SAAADI. The V gene lost 6 bases and the J gene lost 4 bases, with 9 bases spanning the gap. The CDR3 length is 12 residues.

The CDR3, as DNA: TGTGCCAGCAGCCCGCCGGGGACTAGCGGGAGGATGGGATTCTTC. This gives the protein CASSPPGTSGRMGFF. The chain employs TRBV6-1 and TRBJ2-1; TRBD2 matches at 15 bases. CDR1 and CDR2 (germline): MNHNS, SASEGT. The CDR3 spans 15 residues. J was trimmed by 16 bases and V by 6 bases; bases with no gene match: 13.

This sequence joins TRBV6-4 and TRBJ1-2, with a weak D call TRBD1 (5 bases). Germline V gene lookup returns CDR1 MRHNA and CDR2 SNTAGT. The CDR3 length is 15 residues. Trimming took 6 bases from V and 3 from J, leaving 17 bases between them. The CDR3 coding sequence is TGTGCCAGCAGACCGACCCCGGGACTTTACTATGGCTACACCTTC. Amino acids: CASRPTPGLYYGYTF.

V is TRBV7-2 and J is TRBJ2-1, with TRBD1 as a possible D gene (5 bases). Trimming stripped 8 bases from V and 9 bases from J, with 17 bases between. CDR1 is SGHTA, CDR2 FQGNSA, per germline. The CDR3 runs 13 residues. This chain's CDR3 is CASAIGVGGEQFF. The CDR3 DNA reads as TGTGCCAGCGCGATAGGGGTCGGTGGTGAGCAGTTCTTC.

This chain connects TRBV10-1 to TRBJ2-7; 14 bases fit TRBD2. The CDR3 has 14 amino acids. In germline, CDR1 is WNHNN, CDR2 SYGVQD (reference sequence). J was trimmed by 5 bases and V by 8 bases; bases with no gene match: 5. DNA for the CDR3: TGCGCCAGCGGGACTAGCGGGAGTCGGGACGAGCAGTACTTC. Its protein product is CASGTSGSRDEQYF.

V gene TRBV7-2 combines with J gene TRBJ2-2, with D tentatively TRBD1 (5 bases). V lost 5 bases and J 4 bases, leaving 17 bases between the germline ends. CDR3 length: 16 amino acids. Germline CDR1 is SGHTA and CDR2 is FQGNSA. For the CDR3, the DNA is TGTGCCAGCAGCCGTTTAGGGGCGCAAGGCACCGGGGAGCTGTTTTTT. Amino acid sequence: CASSRLGAQGTGELFF.

The chain recombines TRBV4-2 with TRBJ2-3, with 10 bases that match TRBD2. The CDR3 is 16 amino acids. V trimming: 1 base; J trimming: 3 bases; junction bases outside the gene matches: 4. CDR1 is LGHNA, CDR2 YNFKEQ, per germline. The CDR3, as DNA: TGTGCCAGCAGCCAAGCCCCGGGACTAGCGACAGATACGCAGTATTTT. It translates to CASSQAPGLATDTQYF.